This T cell receptor beta chain was captured in a study of CD8 T cells in ankylosing spondylitis. Researchers built TCR beta libraries using quantitative 5'-RACE with molecular barcodes. TCRdb fed the 5' RACE reads into MiXCR, producing one record per CDR3 protein. The table has about 320,000 distinct CDR3 sequences, 9.5% to 13% seen once. With 1 base removed from V and 9 bases from J, the gap between germline ends came to 10 bases. The germline CDR1 and CDR2 sequences are MNHEY and SMNVEV (reference sequence). The CDR3 loop spans 13 amino acids. Sequencing input: blood, either unsorted or a sorted T cell fraction (not recorded which). The clonotype was recovered from a female donor with ankylosing spondylitis or in good health (not recorded which). This chain joins TRBV27 and TRBJ2-4; D possibly corresponds to TRBD1 (7 bases). The CDR3 region has the DNA TGTGCCAGCAGTTTATGGCAGGGGGGCATTCAGTACTTC. It is translated as CASSLWQGGIQYF.